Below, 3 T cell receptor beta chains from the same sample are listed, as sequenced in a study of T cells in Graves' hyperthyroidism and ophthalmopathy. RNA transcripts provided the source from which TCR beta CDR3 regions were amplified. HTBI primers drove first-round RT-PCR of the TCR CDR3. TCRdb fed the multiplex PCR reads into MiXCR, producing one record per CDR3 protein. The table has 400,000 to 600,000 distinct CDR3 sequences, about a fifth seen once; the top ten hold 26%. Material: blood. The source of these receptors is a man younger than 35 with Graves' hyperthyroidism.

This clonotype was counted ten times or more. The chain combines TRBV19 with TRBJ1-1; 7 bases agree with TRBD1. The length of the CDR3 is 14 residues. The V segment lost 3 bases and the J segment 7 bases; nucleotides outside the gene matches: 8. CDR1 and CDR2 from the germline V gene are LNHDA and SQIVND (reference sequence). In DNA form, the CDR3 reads TGTGCCAGTAGTATCCCGGGACAGAGTTTTGAAGCTTTCTTT. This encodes CASSIPGQSFEAFF.

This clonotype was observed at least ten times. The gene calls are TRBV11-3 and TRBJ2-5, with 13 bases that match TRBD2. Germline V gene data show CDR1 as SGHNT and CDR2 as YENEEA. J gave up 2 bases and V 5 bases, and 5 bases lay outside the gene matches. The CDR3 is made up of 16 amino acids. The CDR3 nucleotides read TGTGCCAGCAGCCCCGGACTAGCGGGGGCACAAGAGACCCAGTACTTC. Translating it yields CASSPGLAGAQETQYF.

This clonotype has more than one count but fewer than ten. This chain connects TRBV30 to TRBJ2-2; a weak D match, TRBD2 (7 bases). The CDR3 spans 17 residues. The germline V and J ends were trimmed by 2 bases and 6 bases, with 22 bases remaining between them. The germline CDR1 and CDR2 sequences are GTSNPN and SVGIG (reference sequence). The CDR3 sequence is CAWSPRGGAGAPGELFF. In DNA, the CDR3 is TGTGCCTGGAGTCCGAGAGGGGGGGCGGGGGCCCCCGGGGAGCTGTTTTTT.